These T cell receptor beta chains were read from a single sample in a study of identical twins. TCRdb ran MiXCR on the 5' RACE reads and lists one entry per CDR3 protein. This sample yields under 300,000 distinct CDR3 sequences, of which over 9.5% are seen a single time; 3.5% to 5% belongs to the top ten. The sample was also reused in another study, on yellow fever vaccine responses in identical twins.

Sequenced sample: memory (CD45RO+) T cells sorted from blood. Receptors were obtained from a woman aged 18-29 years in good health. Both conserved end residues are part of each CDR3. The order of the fields is clone size, J gene, V gene, D gene, CDR3 protein, CDR3 DNA. A D gene is named only where the DNA matches it firmly. Expanded clones get a size class; other rows say once, few or many, or leave the size out.

.,TRBJ2-7,TRBV5-1,.,CASSLVGDYEQYF,TGCGCCAGCAGCCTAGTGGGGGATTACGAGCAGTACTTC
once,TRBJ2-1,TRBV2,.,CAMGGAYNEQFF,TGTGCTATGGGGGGTGCCTACAATGAGCAGTTCTTC
medium-sized,TRBJ2-3,TRBV11-2,TRBD2,CASSLELAGVGTDTQYF,TGTGCCAGCAGCTTAGAACTAGCGGGAGTCGGCACAGATACGCAGTATTTT
.,TRBJ2-1,TRBV11-2,TRBD2,CASSLGREGRYNEQFF,TGTGCCAGCAGCTTAGGGCGGGAGGGCCGCTACAATGAGCAGTTCTTC
few,TRBJ1-1,TRBV20-1,TRBD1,CSARDGTGGNEAFF,TGCAGTGCTAGAGATGGGACAGGGGGCAATGAAGCTTTCTTT
few,TRBJ2-1,TRBV7-2,TRBD2,CASSPSLAVIF,TGTGCCAGCAGCCCGTCGCTAGCGGTAATCTTC
many,TRBJ2-2,TRBV5-1,TRBD2,CASSYSGSGTGELFF,TGCGCCAGCAGCTATAGCGGGAGTGGGACCGGGGAGCTGTTTTTT
once,TRBJ2-6,TRBV12-3/TRBV12-4,.,CTSSLAAGPYSGANVLTF,TGTACCAGCAGTTTAGCGGCCGGACCGTACTCTGGGGCCAACGTCCTGACTTTC
few,TRBJ1-4,TRBV20-1,.,CSARDYRYSTNEKLFF,TGCAGTGCTAGAGATTACAGATACTCAACTAATGAAAAACTGTTTTTT
few,TRBJ2-3,TRBV5-6,TRBD1,CASSFGTVPSTDTQYF,TGTGCCAGCAGCTTTGGGACAGTCCCAAGCACAGATACGCAGTATTTT
.,TRBJ2-7,TRBV5-6,TRBD1,CASSPSGTGGKQYF,TGTGCCAGCAGCCCGTCCGGGACAGGGGGTAAGCAGTACTTC
.,TRBJ2-2,TRBV6-5,TRBD2,CASSYSGGGLAGELFF,TGTGCCAGCAGTTACTCCGGGGGGGGCCTGGCCGGGGAGCTGTTTTTT
.,TRBJ2-1,TRBV11-2,TRBD2,CASSLKGLAGASLANEQFF,TGTGCCAGCAGCTTAAAGGGACTAGCGGGAGCTTCGTTAGCAAATGAGCAGTTCTTC
few,TRBJ2-3,TRBV18,.,CASSPLGTYTDTQYF,TGTGCCAGCTCACCGCTAGGGACATACACAGATACGCAGTATTTT
.,TRBJ2-5,TRBV5-5,.,CASSPGTGKTQETQYF,TGTGCCAGCAGCCCGGGAACGGGAAAGACCCAAGAGACCCAGTACTTC
.,TRBJ2-5,TRBV11-2,TRBD1,CASSFTGEETQYF,TGTGCCAGCAGCTTCACAGGGGAAGAGACCCAGTACTTC
many,TRBJ2-5,TRBV3-1,TRBD1,CASSPRGQETQYF,TGTGCCAGCAGCCCCAGGGGGCAAGAGACCCAGTACTTC
.,TRBJ2-3,TRBV11-1,.,CASSLGKNLDTQYF,TGTGCCAGCAGCTTAGGGAAAAATCTTGATACGCAGTATTTT
.,TRBJ2-7,TRBV28,TRBD2,CASSNPRGSGSHEQYF,TGTGCCAGCAGTAACCCCAGGGGTAGCGGGAGCCACGAGCAGTACTTC
.,TRBJ2-7,TRBV29-1,.,CSDGELNF,TGCAGCGATGGGGAGTTGAACTTC
.,TRBJ2-2,TRBV5-1,.,CASSLDLANQVSGELFF,TGCGCCAGCAGCTTGGACCTAGCGAACCAAGTATCCGGGGAGCTGTTTTTT
.,TRBJ2-3,TRBV7-9,.,CASATRGAGDTQYF,TGTGCCAGCGCAACCCGGGGGGCAGGAGATACGCAGTATTTT
.,TRBJ2-3,TRBV20-1,TRBD2,CSATPGGSPDTQYF,TGCAGTGCTACTCCCGGGGGGTCTCCAGATACGCAGTATTTT
.,TRBJ2-2,TRBV7-2,.,CASSLEGDSTGELFF,TGTGCCAGCAGCTTAGAGGGGGACTCGACCGGGGAGCTGTTTTTT
few,TRBJ2-7,TRBV9,.,CASSGGALGYEQYF,TGTGCCAGCAGCGGAGGGGCCCTGGGATACGAGCAGTACTTC
few,TRBJ2-7,TRBV12-3/TRBV12-4,TRBD2,CASRSGTSGYEQYF,TGTGCCAGCAGATCCGGGACTAGCGGCTACGAGCAGTACTTC
many,TRBJ2-1,TRBV5-6,.,CASSLGLPSYNEQFF,TGTGCCAGCAGCTTGGGGCTCCCATCCTACAATGAGCAGTTCTTC
few,TRBJ2-7,TRBV7-2,.,CASSPGRLSSYEQYF,TGTGCCAGCAGCCCGGGACGGTTGAGCTCCTACGAGCAGTACTTC
.,TRBJ1-1,TRBV27,.,CASSLDLGRNTEAFF,TGTGCCAGCAGTTTAGATCTGGGAAGGAACACTGAAGCTTTCTTT
few,TRBJ2-1,TRBV7-9,TRBD2,CASRPTSVDYNEQFF,TGTGCCAGCAGACCGACTAGCGTCGACTACAATGAGCAGTTCTTC
many,TRBJ1-1,TRBV30,.,CAWRRVLAEAFF,TGTGCCTGGAGGCGGGTTCTAGCTGAAGCTTTCTTT
.,TRBJ1-1,TRBV29-1,.,CSVGIGGSVSEALF,TGCAGCGTTGGGATCGGGGGTAGCGTGTCTGAAGCTCTCTTT
.,TRBJ2-1,TRBV3-1,.,CASSQTPAQGNLGFF,TGTGCCAGCAGCCAAACCCCCGCCCAGGGTAACTTGGGGTTCTTC
.,TRBJ2-3,TRBV29-1,.,CSVDPGDDTQYF,TGCAGCGTTGACCCCGGGGACGATACGCAGTATTTT
.,TRBJ2-2,TRBV7-8,.,CASSLRGRGDTGELFF,TGTGCCAGCAGCTTACGCGGCAGAGGGGACACCGGGGAGCTGTTTTTT
.,TRBJ2-1,TRBV4-3,TRBD1,CASSQDPNRGLTGQFF,TGCGCCAGCAGCCAGGACCCAAACAGGGGTCTTACAGGGCAGTTCTTC
few,TRBJ2-7,TRBV5-4,.,CASRDPDTSYEQYF,TGTGCCAGCCGGGACCCCGATACCTCCTACGAGCAGTACTTC
.,TRBJ1-6,TRBV4-3,.,CASSQDWIPGSSYNSPLHF,TGCGCCAGCAGCCAAGATTGGATCCCAGGGAGCTCCTATAATTCACCCCTCCACTTT
few,TRBJ2-2,TRBV7-2,TRBD2,CASRTAGGVTGELFF,TGTGCCAGCAGGACAGCGGGGGGGGTAACCGGGGAGCTGTTTTTT
many,TRBJ2-1,TRBV29-1,.,CSVWVGLDNEQFF,TGCAGCGTTTGGGTAGGCCTGGACAATGAGCAGTTCTTC
few,TRBJ1-5,TRBV2,TRBD1,CASSETGGPQPQHF,TGTGCCAGCAGTGAAACAGGGGGGCCTCAGCCCCAGCATTTT
few,TRBJ2-7,TRBV28,TRBD2,CASSPGGGFEQYF,TGTGCCAGCAGCCCGGGAGGGGGGTTTGAGCAGTACTTC
.,TRBJ2-3,TRBV7-2,TRBD2,CASSLVPSGPGDTQYF,TGTGCCAGCAGCTTAGTTCCTAGCGGGCCGGGGGATACGCAGTATTTT
few,TRBJ2-5,TRBV18,.,CASSPQQGVQETQYF,TGTGCCAGCTCACCCCAGCAAGGAGTCCAAGAGACCCAGTACTTC
few,TRBJ2-1,TRBV12-3/TRBV12-4,TRBD1,CASSLGQGAHEQFF,TGTGCCAGCAGTTTAGGACAGGGGGCTCATGAGCAGTTCTTC